Included here is one T cell receptor beta chain sequence, with context. Its antigen is unknown. The junction departs from germline at one end; a sequencing error may be responsible. TCRdb lists the instrument as Illumina MiSeq. The SMARTer RACE cDNA Amplification kit was used to reverse transcribe the RNA, and the TCR beta CDR3 region was then amplified. RNA from sorted cells was extracted with the RNeasy Mini Kit. TCR beta amplicons were sequenced using Illumina paired-end sequencing. The paper's processing steps were these. TCR repertoire analysis used MiXCR, VDJtools and the tcR R package. The inverse Simpson index was used to measure diversity, and clones were grouped as rare, small, medium or expanded based on each clone's proportion of the repertoire. Through fastp at Q25 and MiXCR, TCRdb rebuilt clones from the public reads, retaining in-frame beta chains. CDR3 protein duplicates are merged, each entry listing the most common genes and DNA. In this record, the V and J calls reflect TCRdb's handling and not the investigators' own analysis. For this sample there are around 5,000 distinct CDR3 sequences; roughly 95% appear just once. About 40% of the sample is held by the ten biggest clonotypes.

The CDR3 runs 13 residues from the cysteine to the phenylalanine. Only the CDR3 part of the read is kept: 39 bases, read in frame from the first base. The germline V gene provides CDR1 SGHRS and CDR2 YFSETQ. This entry is derived from a study of regulatory T cells after allogeneic stem cell transplantation (dated by TCRdb to the late 2010s). In terms of the full investigation: Patients were grouped by whether acute graft-versus-host disease developed within 100 days after stem cell transplantation. Fluorescence-activated cell sorting was used to isolate CD4+CD25+CD127- regulatory T cells from patient PBMCs. Conventional CD4+ T cells defined as CD4+CD25+/-CD127+ were also sorted and TCR-sequenced for comparison in the study. The study compared the TCR repertoire of regulatory T cells after allogeneic stem cell transplantation in patients who had acute graft-versus-host disease versus patients who did not.

The label giving this sample's time point can be read as: 30 days after allogeneic hematopoietic stem cell transplantation. At 30 days after allogeneic hematopoietic stem cell transplantation, peripheral blood mononuclear cells were collected from the patients. What the study reported, not specific to this receptor: The regulatory T-cell TCR repertoire was less diverse and more focused in patients without graft-versus-host disease than in patients with graft-versus-host disease. In non-GvHD patients, the top 10 regulatory T-cell clones took up a significantly larger share of the repertoire, which suggests expansion of presumably allo-specific protective clones. No regulatory T-cell clones were found to be shared by all patients, and no significant correlation was observed between sorted cell numbers and the inverse Simpson index. Because of the small patient sample size, validation of the findings in a larger cohort was required. Diversity of the conventional CD4+ T-cell repertoire was not significantly different between patients with graft-versus-host disease and patients without graft-versus-host disease.

The chain links TRBV5-1 with TRBJ2-5; 7 central nucleotides agree with TRBD2. The source of this sequence is a human patient who had an allogeneic stem cell transplant, so the T cells may come from the graft donor. Sequencing was performed on sorted CD4+ T cells from blood (whether regulatory or conventional is not recorded), taken 30 days after allogeneic stem cell transplant. The CDR3 protein sequence reads: CAGSGTGLETQSF. Read as DNA, the sequence is TGCGCCGGCAGCGGGACGGGTTTGGAGACCCAGTCCTTC. Reference TRBV5-1 and TRBJ2-5 proteins supply the regions before and after the CDR3; the full variable domain is: KAGVTQTPRYLIKTRGQQVTLSCSPISGHRSVSWYQQTPGQGLQFLFEYFSETQRNKGNFPGRFSGRQFSNSRSEMNVSTLELGDSALYLCAGSGTGLETQSFGPGTRLLVL.